This T cell receptor (beta chain) came from a study of technical replicates of blood from a handful of donors. The repertoire was sequenced with immunoSEQ multiplex PCR; TCRdb's copy has only in-frame clones and lacks some. This sample carries around 14,000 clones, approximately 84% of them seen once, and the ten largest clones take roughly 11%. The sample comprised PBMCs. The receptor's source is a human donor in good health.

The CDR3 sequence is CASSPQTSGTDTQYF. CDR3 DNA sequence: TGTGCCAGCAGCCCCCAGACTAGTGGCACAGATACGCAGTATTTT. The V and J genes are TRBV4-2 and TRBJ2-3; TRBD2 is a possible D gene (6 bases). The germline V and J ends were trimmed by 4 bases and 1 base, with 12 bases remaining between them. The CDR3 consists of 15 residues. Germline-derived CDR1 and CDR2 are LGHNA and YNFKEQ.